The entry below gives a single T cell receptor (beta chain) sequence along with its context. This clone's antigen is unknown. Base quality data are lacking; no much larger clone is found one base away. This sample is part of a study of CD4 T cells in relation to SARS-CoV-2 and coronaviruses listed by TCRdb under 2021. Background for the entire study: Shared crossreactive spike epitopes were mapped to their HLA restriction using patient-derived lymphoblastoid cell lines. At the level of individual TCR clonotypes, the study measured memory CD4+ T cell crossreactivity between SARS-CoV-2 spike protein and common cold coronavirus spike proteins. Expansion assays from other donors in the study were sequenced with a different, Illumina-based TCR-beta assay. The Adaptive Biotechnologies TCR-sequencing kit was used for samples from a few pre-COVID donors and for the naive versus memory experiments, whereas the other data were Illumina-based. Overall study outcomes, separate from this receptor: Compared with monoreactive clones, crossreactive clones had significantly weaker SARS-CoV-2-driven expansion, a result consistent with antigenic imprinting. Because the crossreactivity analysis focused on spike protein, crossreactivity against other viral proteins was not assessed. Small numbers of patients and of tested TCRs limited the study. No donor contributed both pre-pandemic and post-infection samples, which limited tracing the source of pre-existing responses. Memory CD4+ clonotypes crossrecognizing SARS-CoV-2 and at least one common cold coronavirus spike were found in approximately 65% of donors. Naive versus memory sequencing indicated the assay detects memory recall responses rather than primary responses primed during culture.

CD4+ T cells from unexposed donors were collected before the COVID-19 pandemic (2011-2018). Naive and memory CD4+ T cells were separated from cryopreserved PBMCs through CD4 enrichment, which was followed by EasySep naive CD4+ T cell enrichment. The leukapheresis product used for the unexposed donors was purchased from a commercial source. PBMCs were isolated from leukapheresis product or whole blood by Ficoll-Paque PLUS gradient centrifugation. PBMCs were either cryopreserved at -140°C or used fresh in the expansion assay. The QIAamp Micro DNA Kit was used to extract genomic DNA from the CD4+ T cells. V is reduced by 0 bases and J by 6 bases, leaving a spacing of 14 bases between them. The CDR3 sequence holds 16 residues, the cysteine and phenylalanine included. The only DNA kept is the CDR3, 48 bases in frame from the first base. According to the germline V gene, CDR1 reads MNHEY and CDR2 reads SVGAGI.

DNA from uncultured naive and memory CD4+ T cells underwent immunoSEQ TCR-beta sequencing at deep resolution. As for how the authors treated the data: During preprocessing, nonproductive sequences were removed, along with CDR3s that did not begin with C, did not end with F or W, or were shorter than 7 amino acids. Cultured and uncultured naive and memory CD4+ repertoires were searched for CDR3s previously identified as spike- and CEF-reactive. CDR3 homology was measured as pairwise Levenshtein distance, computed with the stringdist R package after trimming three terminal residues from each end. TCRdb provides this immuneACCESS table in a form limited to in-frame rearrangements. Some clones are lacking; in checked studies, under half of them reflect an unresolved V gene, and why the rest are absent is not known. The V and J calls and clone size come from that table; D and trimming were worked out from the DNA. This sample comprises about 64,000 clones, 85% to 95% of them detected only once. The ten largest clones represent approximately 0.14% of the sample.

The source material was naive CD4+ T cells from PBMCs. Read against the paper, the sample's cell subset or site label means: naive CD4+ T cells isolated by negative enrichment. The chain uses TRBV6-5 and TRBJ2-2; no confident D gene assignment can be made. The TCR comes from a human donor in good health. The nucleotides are TGTGCCAGCAGTTACTCAAGTGGGTTTTTATCCGGGGAGCTGTTTTTT. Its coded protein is CASSYSSGFLSGELFF.